Below, 5 T cell receptor beta chains from the same sample are listed, as sequenced in a study of spatial heterogeneity in lung cancer. TCRdb called the 5' RACE reads again in MiXCR, with one record for every CDR3 protein. This table holds about 21,000 distinct CDR3 sequences, approximately 4.4% found once. Indicated time point: sample taken at primary tumor resection. Material for sequencing was whole RNA from tumor, nontumor lung or frozen PBMC, left unsorted. The sequenced sample was PBMCs, obtained at surgery. These receptors came from a male donor with early-stage non-small cell lung cancer.

This clonotype has ten or more counts. The rearrangement links TRBV11-3 to TRBJ2-2; TRBD2 might be the D (5 bases). The germline CDR1 and CDR2 sequences are SGHNT and YENEEA. V lost 5 bases and J lost 1, with 11 bases in between. The length of the CDR3 is 15 residues. The CDR3 DNA reads TGTGCCAGCAGCCGTTCGCGGGTGAACACCGGGGAGCTGTTTTTT. Encoded protein: CASSRSRVNTGELFF.

This clonotype was observed many times. The chain is built from TRBV18 and TRBJ2-7; 8 bases match TRBD1. Germline CDR1 KGHSH, CDR2 LQKENI. The CDR3 is made up of 15 amino acids. V dropped 8 bases and J dropped 2; count of bases not matched to a gene: 11. CDR3 bases: TGTGCCAGCGCCGCCGACAGGGGCCATACCTACGAGCAGTACTTC. It is translated as CASAADRGHTYEQYF.

This clonotype has ten or more counts. The chain has TRBV20-1 and TRBJ2-1; 13 positions match TRBD2. CDR1 is DFQATT and CDR2 is SNEGSKA in the germline V gene (reference sequence). V was clipped by 1 base and J by 7 bases; unmatched bases: 10. This CDR3 has 17 amino acids. CDR3 sequence reads: CSARVRGLAGVVNEQFF. CDR3 DNA: TGCAGTGCTAGAGTGAGAGGACTAGCGGGAGTGGTGAATGAGCAGTTCTTC.

V is TRBV24-1 and J is TRBJ2-1; 8 bases align to TRBD1. Germline loops: CDR1 KGHDR, CDR2 SFDVKD. This CDR3 contains 15 residues. V was pared by 4 bases and J by 5 bases, with 6 bases of the junction left unmatched. This CDR3 reads CATSDRGTGNNEQFF. The CDR3 DNA follows: TGTGCCACCAGTGACAGGGGGACAGGCAACAATGAGCAGTTCTTC.

This clonotype was detected a few times. The rearrangement links TRBV12-5 to TRBJ1-1; D remains ambiguous. Per the germline V gene, CDR1 is LGHNT and CDR2 is FRNRAP. V gave up 5 bases and J gave up 1 base, with 8 bases separating them. This CDR3 has 13 amino acids. CDR3 bases: TGTGCTAGTGGTCTCGGCACGAACACTGAAGCTTTCTTT. Protein: CASGLGTNTEAFF.